These T cell receptor beta chains were read from a single sample in a study of response to subunit inactivated influenza vaccine. One entry per CDR3 protein results from TCRdb running MiXCR on the RT-PCR reads. The sample records 600,000 to 850,000 distinct CDR3 sequences, roughly 15% being singletons. Sequenced material: PBMCs from blood, taken approximately 15 days before vaccination. Receptors were obtained from a man in his fifties or sixties who received an inactivated influenza vaccine. Both conserved end residues are trimmed from each CDR3. Fields, in order: V gene, CDR3 protein.

V: TRBV4-2
CDR3: ASSQEPQILYNEQF

V: TRBV28
CDR3: ASSLRAVLDTQY

V: TRBV15
CDR3: ATSREGQGVTNEQF

V: TRBV6-2/TRBV6-3
CDR3: ASRRTGGDIYEQY

V: TRBV5-1
CDR3: ASSLEGQGYYEQY

V: TRBV4-1
CDR3: ASSQDVGGQY

V: TRBV7-9
CDR3: ASSSRPGQVQETQY

V: TRBV6-2/TRBV6-3
CDR3: ASSSDRGIGGYT

V: TRBV10-3
CDR3: AISEGYGVEQY

V: TRBV5-1
CDR3: ASSLGPTGELF

V: TRBV7-2
CDR3: ASSLSQGLYEQY

V: TRBV13
CDR3: ASSSRTSNMDEQY

V: TRBV12-3/TRBV12-4
CDR3: ASTTKRVASGGGSYNEQF

V: TRBV4-3
CDR3: ASSQDPSSGNTIY

V: TRBV7-9
CDR3: AAGGLAKNIQY

V: TRBV5-1
CDR3: ASSWSGRATDTQY

V: TRBV10-3
CDR3: AISAGGRLSHQPQH

V: TRBV28
CDR3: ASRFRVWDSPLH